The source of this T cell receptor beta chain is a study of T cell responses to AZD1222 COVID-19 vaccine. Study-wide points: Donors were mostly white British, more females; clonal diversity possibly underestimated.

Using immunoSEQ multiplex PCR, the repertoire was profiled, and TCRdb retains in-frame clones only, with some absent. The data hold tens of thousands of clones, with more than 75% observed a single time. Comments on this clone: Its target is not known.

Deletions cut 2 bases from V and 3 bases from J, with 10 bases between. Germline values: CDR1 SGHNT, CDR2 YENEEA. This CDR3 has 14 amino acids. The chain has TRBV11-3 and TRBJ1-1; D is unresolved. Here the sequenced sample was peripheral blood, taken on day 0 of AZD1222 vaccination. The origin of this receptor is an adult in good health. The CDR3 region is CASSLSPSDTEAFF. Written as DNA, the CDR3 is TGTGCCAGCAGCTTAAGCCCCTCCGACACTGAAGCTTTCTTT.